This T cell receptor (beta chain) comes out of a study of blood T cells in healthy people across ages. Findings and limits, study-wide: Underestimates were what the diversity estimates from one million T cells were considered to be. Per-million-T-cell TCR beta diversity fell roughly linearly with age.

A second PCR, run for roughly 7 to 12 cycles, used a sample-barcoded 5' primer plus a J-beta primer mix. Every individual sample yielded 2.5 million or more paired-end reads (each containing CDR3). In TCRdb, the 5' RACE reads were re-called with MiXCR into one record per CDR3 protein. The repertoire has around 1,700,000 distinct CDR3 sequences, 28% of them found once; the top ten carry about 7.7%. For this clonotype: Its specificity is not known.

Germline CDR1 reads DFQATT; CDR2 reads SNEGSKA (reference sequence). The CDR3 length is 15 residues. The V end was cut by 3 bases, the J end by 2 bases, with 17 bases between. The sample comprised blood. The chain is built from TRBV20-1 and TRBJ2-7; D gene unclear. The source of this sequence is a woman aged 25-40 years in good health. CDR3 amino acids: CSARGRTPDPYEQYF. The DNA of the CDR3 is TGCAGTGCTAGGGGCAGGACCCCCGACCCCTACGAGCAGTACTTC.